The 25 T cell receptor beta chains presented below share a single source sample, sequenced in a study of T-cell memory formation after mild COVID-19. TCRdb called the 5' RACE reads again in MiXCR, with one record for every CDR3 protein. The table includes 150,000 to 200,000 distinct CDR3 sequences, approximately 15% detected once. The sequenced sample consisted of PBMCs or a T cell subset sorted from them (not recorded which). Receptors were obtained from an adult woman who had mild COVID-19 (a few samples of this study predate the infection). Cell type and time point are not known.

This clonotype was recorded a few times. The CDR3 loop is CASSPAGTGIILYEQYF. CDR3 in DNA: TGTGCCAGCAGTCCTGCCGGGACAGGGATTATTCTCTACGAGCAGTACTTC. The J gene is TRBJ2-7, the V gene TRBV27; 9 nucleotides align to TRBD1. With 5 bases clipped from V and 3 bases from J, the junction kept 14 bases outside the gene matches. The length of the CDR3 is 17 residues. Germline V gives CDR1 MNHEY, CDR2 SMNVEV (reference sequence).

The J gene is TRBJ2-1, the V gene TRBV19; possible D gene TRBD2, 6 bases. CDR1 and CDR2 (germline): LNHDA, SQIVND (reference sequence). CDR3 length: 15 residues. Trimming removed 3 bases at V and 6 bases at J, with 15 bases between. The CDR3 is CASSMSGPFTNEQFF. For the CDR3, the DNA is TGTGCCAGTAGTATGAGCGGGCCATTCACCAATGAGCAGTTCTTC. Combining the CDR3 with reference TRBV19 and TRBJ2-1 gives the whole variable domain DGGITQSPKYLFRKEGQNVTLSCEQNLNHDAMYWYRQDPGQGLRLIYYSQIVNDFQKGDIAEGYSVSREKKESFPLTVTSAQKNPTAFYLCASSMSGPFTNEQFFGPGTRLTVL.

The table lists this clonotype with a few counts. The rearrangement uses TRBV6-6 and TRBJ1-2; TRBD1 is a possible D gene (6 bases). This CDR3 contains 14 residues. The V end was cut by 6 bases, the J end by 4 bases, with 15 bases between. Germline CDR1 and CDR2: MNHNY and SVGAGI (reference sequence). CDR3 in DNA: TGTGCCAGCAGCCGCCCGGACAGAATCTATGGCTACACCTTC. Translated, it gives CASSRPDRIYGYTF.

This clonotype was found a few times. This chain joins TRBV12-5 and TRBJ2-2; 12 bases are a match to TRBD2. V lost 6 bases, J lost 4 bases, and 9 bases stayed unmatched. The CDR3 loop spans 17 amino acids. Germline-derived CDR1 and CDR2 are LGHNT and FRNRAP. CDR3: CASGLPQLAGGTGELFF. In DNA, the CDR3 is TGTGCTAGTGGCCTTCCCCAACTAGCGGGAGGCACCGGGGAGCTGTTTTTT.

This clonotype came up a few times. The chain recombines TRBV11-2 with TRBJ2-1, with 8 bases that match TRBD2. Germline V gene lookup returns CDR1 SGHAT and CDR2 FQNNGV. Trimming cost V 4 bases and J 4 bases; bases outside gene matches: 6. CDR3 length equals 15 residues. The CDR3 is CASSSLRGGYNEQFF. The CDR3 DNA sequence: TGTGCCAGCAGCTCCCTCCGCGGGGGGTACAATGAGCAGTTCTTC.

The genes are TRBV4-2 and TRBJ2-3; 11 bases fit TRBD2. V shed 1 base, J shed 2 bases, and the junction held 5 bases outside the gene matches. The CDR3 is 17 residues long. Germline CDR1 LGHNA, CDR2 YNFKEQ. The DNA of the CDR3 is TGTGCCAGCAGCCAAGGGTCTAGCGGGGGGATCACAGATACGCAGTATTTT. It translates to CASSQGSSGGITDTQYF.

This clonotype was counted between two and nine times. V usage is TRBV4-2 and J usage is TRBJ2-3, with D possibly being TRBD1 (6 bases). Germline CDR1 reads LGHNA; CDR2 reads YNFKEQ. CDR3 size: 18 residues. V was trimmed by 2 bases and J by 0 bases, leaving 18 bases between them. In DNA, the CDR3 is TGTGCCAGCAGCCAAAAAACGGGACAACTACCTAGCACAGATACGCAGTATTTT. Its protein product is CASSQKTGQLPSTDTQYF.

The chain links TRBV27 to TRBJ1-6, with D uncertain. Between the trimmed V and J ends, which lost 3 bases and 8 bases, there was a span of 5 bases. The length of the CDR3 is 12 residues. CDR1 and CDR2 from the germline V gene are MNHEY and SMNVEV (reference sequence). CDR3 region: CASSFPDSPLHF. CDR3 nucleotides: TGTGCCAGCAGTTTCCCAGATTCACCCCTCCACTTT.

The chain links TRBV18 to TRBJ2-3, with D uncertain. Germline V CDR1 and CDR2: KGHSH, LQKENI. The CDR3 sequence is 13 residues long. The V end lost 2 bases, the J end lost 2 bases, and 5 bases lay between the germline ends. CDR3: CASSPSTTDTQYF. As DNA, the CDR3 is TGTGCCAGCTCACCATCGACCACAGATACGCAGTATTTT.

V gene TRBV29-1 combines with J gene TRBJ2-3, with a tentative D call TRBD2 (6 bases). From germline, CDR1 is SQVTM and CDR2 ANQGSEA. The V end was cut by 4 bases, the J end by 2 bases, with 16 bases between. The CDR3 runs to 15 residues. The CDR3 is CSVASGTEPTDTQYF. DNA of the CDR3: TGCAGCGTTGCCTCCGGGACTGAACCCACAGATACGCAGTATTTT.

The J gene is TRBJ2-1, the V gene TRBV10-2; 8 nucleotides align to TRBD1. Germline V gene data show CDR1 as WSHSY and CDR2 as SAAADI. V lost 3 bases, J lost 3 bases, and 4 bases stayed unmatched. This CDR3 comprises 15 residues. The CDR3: CASSDDRGDYNEQFF. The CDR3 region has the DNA TGCGCCAGCAGTGACGACAGGGGAGACTACAATGAGCAGTTCTTC.

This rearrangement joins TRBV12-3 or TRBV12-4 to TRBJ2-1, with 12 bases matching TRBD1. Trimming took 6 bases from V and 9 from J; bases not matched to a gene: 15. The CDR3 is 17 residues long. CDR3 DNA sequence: TGTGCCAGCAGCGAACCCCCGGGACAGGGGGCCCCGGGTGAGCAGTTCTTC. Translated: CASSEPPGQGAPGEQFF.

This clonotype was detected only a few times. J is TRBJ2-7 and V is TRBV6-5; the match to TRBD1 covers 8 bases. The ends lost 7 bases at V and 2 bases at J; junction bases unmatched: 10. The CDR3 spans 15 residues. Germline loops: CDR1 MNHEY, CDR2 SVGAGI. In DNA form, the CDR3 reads TGTGCCAGCACCCGGGACAGGTGGGTCACCTACGAGCAGTACTTC. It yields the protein CASTRDRWVTYEQYF.

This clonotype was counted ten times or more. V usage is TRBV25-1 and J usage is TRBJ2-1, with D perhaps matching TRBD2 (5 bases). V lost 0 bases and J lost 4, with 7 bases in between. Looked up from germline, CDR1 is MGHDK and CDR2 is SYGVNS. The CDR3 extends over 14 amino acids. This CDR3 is CASSEYEGYNEQFF. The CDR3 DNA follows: TGTGCCAGCAGTGAATATGAGGGATACAATGAGCAGTTCTTC.

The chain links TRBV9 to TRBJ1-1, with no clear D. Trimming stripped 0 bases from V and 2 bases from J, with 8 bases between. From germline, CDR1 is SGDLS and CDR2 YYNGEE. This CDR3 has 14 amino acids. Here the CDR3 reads CASSVALGNTEAFF. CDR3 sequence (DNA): TGTGCCAGCAGCGTAGCCCTGGGAAACACTGAAGCTTTCTTT.

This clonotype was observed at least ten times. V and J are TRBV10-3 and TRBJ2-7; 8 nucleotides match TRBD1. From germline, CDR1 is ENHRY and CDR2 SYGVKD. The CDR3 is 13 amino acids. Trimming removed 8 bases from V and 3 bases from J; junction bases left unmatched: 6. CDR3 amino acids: CAIQGAADYEQYF. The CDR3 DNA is TGTGCCATCCAGGGGGCTGCTGACTACGAGCAGTACTTC.

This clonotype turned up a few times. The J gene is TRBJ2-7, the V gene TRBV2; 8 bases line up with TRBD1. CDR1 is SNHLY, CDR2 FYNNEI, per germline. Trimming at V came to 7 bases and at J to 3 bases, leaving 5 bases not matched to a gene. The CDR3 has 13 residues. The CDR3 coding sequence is TGTGCCAGCAATCTCGGACAGGGCTACGAGCAGTACTTC. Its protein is CASNLGQGYEQYF.

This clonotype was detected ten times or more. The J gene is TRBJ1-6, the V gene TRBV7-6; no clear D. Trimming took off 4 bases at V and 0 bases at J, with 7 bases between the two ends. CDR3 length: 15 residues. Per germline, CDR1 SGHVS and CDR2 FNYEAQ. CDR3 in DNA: TGTGCCAGCAGCTCGCGCGGCTCCTATAATTCACCCCTCCACTTT. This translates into CASSSRGSYNSPLHF.

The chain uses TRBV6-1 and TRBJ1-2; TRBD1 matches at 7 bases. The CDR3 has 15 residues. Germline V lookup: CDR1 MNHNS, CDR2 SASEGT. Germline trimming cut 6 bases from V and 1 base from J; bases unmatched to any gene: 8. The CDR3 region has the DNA TGTGCCAGCAGGGTAGAGGGACAGTTTAACTATGGCTACACCTTC. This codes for CASRVEGQFNYGYTF.

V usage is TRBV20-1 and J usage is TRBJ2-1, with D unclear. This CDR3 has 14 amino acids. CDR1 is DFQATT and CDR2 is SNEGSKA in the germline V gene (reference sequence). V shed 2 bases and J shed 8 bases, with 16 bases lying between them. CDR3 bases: TGCAGTGCTAGAATGAGCGCCTTCGGACATGAGCAGTTCTTC. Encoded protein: CSARMSAFGHEQFF.

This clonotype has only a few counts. This CDR3 is CASSLSFEETQYF. In nucleotides, the CDR3 is TGCGCCAGCAGCTTAAGTTTCGAAGAGACCCAGTACTTC. This chain uses TRBV5-1 with TRBJ2-5, with D unresolved. The germline V gene has CDR1 SGHRS and CDR2 YFSETQ. CDR3 length equals 13 residues. The ends were cut back, 2 bases at V and 3 bases at J, with 8 bases in the middle.

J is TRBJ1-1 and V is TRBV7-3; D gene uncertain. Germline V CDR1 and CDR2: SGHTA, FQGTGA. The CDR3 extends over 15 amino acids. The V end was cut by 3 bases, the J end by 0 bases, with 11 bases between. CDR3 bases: TGTGCCAGCAGCTTCTCACAGACCATGAACACTGAAGCTTTCTTT. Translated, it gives CASSFSQTMNTEAFF.

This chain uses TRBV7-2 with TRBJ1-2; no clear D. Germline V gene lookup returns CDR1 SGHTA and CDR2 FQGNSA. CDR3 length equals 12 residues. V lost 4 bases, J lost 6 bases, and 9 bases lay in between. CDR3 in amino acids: CASSSDSDGYTF. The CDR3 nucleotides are TGTGCCAGCAGCTCCGACTCGGATGGCTACACCTTC.

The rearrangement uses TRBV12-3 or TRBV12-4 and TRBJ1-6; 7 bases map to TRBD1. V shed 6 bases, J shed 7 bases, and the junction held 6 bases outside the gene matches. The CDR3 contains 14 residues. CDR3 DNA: TGTGCCAGCAGACCCGGGACAGCGAATTCACCCCTCCACTTT. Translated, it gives CASRPGTANSPLHF.

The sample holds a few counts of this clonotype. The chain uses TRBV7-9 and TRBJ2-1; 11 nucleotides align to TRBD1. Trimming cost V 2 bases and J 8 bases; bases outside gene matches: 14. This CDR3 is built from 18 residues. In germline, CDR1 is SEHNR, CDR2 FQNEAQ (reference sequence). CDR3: CASSLFRLMRTGGYEQFF. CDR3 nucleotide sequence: TGTGCCAGCAGCTTATTTCGTTTGATGCGGACAGGGGGCTATGAGCAGTTCTTC. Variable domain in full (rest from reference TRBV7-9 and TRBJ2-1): DTGVSQNPRHKITKRGQNVTFRCDPISEHNRLYWYRQTLGQGPEFLTYFQNEAQLEKSRLLSDRFSAERPKGSFSTLEIQRTEQGDSAMYLCASSLFRLMRTGGYEQFFGPGTRLTVL.